The present T cell receptor beta chain was sequenced within a study of cytomegalovirus exposure and HLA in healthy donors. Clones were sequenced by immunoSEQ multiplex PCR, and TCRdb holds only the in-frame ones, with some missing. The sample yields about 73,000 clones, around nine tenths seen once. Remarks on this clone: Antigen: not known.

General study points: As confirmed in vitro, a few CMV-associated chains were specific for CMV antigens. Cytomegalovirus-associated status was assigned to 150 to 200 TCR beta chains. Rarity characterized most TCR sequences, yet some public TCRs appeared in many donors. The tendency of first-cohort TCR clusters to co-occur in the 90 to 150 validation repertoires emerged from a later analysis.

Germline values: CDR1 SGHRS, CDR2 YFSETQ. This CDR3 contains 14 residues. J gave up 2 bases and V 1 base, and 2 bases lay outside the gene matches. The origin of this receptor is a woman aged 18-29 years in good health and CMV-seropositive. Sequencing input: PBMCs. V usage is TRBV5-1 and J usage is TRBJ1-1; 7 nucleotides align to TRBD1. CDR3 amino acids: CASSLQGDNTEAFF. The CDR3 DNA is TGCGCCAGCAGCTTGCAGGGGGATAACACTGAAGCTTTCTTT.